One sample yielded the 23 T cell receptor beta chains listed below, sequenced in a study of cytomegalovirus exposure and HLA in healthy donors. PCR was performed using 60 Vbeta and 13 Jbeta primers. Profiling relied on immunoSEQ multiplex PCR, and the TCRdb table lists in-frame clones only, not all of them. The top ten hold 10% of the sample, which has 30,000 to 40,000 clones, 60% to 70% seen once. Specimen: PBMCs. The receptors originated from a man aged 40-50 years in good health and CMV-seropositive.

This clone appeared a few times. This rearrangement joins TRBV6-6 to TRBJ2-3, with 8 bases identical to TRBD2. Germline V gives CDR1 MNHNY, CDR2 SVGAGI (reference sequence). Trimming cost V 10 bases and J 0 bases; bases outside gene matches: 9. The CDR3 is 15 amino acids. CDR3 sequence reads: CATARSGGSTDTQYF. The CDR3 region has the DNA TGTGCCACCGCTCGGAGCGGGGGTAGCACAGATACGCAGTATTTT.

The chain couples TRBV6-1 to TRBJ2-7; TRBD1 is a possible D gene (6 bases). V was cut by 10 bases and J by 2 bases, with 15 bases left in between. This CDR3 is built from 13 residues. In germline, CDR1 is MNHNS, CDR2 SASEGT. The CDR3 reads CATGTRAAYEQYF. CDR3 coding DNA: TGTGCCACAGGGACACGGGCGGCCTACGAGCAGTACTTC.

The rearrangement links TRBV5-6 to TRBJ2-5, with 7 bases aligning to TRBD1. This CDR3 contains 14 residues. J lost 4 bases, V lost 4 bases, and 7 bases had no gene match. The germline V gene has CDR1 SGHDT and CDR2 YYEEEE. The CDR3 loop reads CASSQTGLGETQYF. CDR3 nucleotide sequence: TGTGCCAGCAGCCAGACAGGGCTGGGAGAGACCCAGTACTTC.

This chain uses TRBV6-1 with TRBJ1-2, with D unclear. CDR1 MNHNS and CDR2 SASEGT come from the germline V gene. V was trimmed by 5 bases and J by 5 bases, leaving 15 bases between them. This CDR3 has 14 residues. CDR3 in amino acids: CASSLDGGKYGYTF. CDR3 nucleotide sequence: TGTGCCAGCAGTTTGGACGGAGGGAAGTATGGCTACACCTTC.

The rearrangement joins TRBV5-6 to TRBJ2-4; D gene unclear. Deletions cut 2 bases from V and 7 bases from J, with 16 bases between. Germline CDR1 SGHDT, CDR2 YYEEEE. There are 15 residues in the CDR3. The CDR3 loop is CASSFRSGFGNIQYF. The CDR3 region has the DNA TGTGCCAGCAGCTTCCGGTCGGGTTTTGGTAACATTCAGTACTTC.

The CDR3 protein is CASSPPSGYEQYF. CDR3 DNA sequence: TGTGCCAGCAGCCCCCCCAGCGGTTACGAGCAGTACTTC. The chain links TRBV7-6 to TRBJ2-7; the D gene is possibly TRBD2 (5 bases). Trimming shortened V by 5 bases and J by 4 bases, and 12 bases separated the two germline ends. In germline, CDR1 is SGHVS, CDR2 FNYEAQ. The CDR3 consists of 13 residues.

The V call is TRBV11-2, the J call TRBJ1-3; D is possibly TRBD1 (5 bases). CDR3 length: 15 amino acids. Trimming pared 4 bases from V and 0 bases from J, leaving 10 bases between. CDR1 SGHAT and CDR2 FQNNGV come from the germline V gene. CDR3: CASSSRDYSGNTIYF. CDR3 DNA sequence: TGTGCCAGCAGCTCCAGGGATTACTCTGGAAACACCATATATTTT.

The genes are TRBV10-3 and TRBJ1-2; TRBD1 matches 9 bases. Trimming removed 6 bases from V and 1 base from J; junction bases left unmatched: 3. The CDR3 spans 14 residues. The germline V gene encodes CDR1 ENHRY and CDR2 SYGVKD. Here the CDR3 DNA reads TGTGCCATCAGCCGGACAGGGGATAACTATGGCTACACCTTC. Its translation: CAISRTGDNYGYTF.

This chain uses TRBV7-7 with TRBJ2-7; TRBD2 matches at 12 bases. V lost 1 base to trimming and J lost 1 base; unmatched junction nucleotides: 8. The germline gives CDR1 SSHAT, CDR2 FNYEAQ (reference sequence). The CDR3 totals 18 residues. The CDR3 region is CASSLGPSGTSGSYEQYF. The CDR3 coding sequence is TGTGCCAGCAGCTTAGGGCCTTCAGGGACTAGCGGGTCCTACGAGCAGTACTTC.

The CDR3 here is CASSATGGFGTEAFF. The CDR3 DNA reads TGTGCCAGCAGTGCAACAGGGGGGTTTGGCACTGAAGCTTTCTTT. The chain employs TRBV2 and TRBJ1-1; 8 nucleotides agree with TRBD1. V shed 4 bases, J shed 4 bases, and the junction held 8 bases outside the gene matches. The CDR3 consists of 15 residues. Germline-derived CDR1 and CDR2 are SNHLY and FYNNEI.

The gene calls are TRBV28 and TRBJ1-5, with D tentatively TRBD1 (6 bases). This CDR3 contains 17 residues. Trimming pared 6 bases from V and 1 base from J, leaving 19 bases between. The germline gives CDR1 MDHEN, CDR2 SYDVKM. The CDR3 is CASRAGTSGVSNQPQHF. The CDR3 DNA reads TGTGCCAGCAGGGCCGGGACATCGGGCGTCAGCAATCAGCCCCAGCATTTT.

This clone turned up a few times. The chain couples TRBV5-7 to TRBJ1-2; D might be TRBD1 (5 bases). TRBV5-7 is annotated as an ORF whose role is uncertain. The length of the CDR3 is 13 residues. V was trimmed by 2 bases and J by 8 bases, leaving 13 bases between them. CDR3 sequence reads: CASSFPGNLGYTF. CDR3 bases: TGTGCCAGCAGCTTCCCAGGGAACTTGGGCTACACCTTC.

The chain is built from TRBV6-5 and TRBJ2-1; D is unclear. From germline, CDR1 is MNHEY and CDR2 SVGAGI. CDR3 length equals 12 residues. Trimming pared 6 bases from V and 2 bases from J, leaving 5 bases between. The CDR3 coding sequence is TGTGCCAGCAGACAAACCTACAATGAGCAGTTCTTC. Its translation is CASRQTYNEQFF.

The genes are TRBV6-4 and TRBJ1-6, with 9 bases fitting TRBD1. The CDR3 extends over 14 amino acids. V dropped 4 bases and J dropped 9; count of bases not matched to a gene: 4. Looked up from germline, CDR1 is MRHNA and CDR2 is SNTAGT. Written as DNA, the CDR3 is TGTGCCAGCAGTGTTGGGACAGGGAGTTCACCCCTCCACTTT. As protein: CASSVGTGSSPLHF.

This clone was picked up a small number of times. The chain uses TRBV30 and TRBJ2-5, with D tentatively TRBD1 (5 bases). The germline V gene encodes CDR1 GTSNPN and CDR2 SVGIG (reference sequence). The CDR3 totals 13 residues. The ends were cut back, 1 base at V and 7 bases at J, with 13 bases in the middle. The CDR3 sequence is CAWSADGQGTQYF. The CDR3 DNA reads TGTGCCTGGAGTGCAGACGGCCAGGGGACCCAGTACTTC.

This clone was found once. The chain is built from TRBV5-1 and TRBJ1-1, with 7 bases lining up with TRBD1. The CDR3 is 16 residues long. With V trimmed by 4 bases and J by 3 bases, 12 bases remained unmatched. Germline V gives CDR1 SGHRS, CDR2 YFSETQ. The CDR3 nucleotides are TGCGCCAGCAGCCCGGGGCCAGACAGGGAATACACTGAAGCTTTCTTT. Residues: CASSPGPDREYTEAFF.

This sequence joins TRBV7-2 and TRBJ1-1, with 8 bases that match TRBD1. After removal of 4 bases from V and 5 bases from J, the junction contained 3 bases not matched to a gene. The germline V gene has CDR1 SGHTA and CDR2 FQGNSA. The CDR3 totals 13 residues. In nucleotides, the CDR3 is TGTGCCAGCAGCTCGGACAGGGTTACTGAAGCTTTCTTT. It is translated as CASSSDRVTEAFF.

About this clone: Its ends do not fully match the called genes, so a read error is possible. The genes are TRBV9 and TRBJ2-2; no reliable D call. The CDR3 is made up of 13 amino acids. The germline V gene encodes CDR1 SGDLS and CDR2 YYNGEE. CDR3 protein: CASSAVNAGELFF. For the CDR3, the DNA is TGTGCCAGCAGCGCGGTGAACGCCGGGGAGCTGTTTTTT.

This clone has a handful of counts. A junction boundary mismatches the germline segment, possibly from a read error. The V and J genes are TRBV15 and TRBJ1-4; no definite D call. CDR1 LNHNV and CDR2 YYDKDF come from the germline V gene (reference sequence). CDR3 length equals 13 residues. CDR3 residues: CATSRETYEKLFF. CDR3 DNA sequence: TGTGCCACCAGCAGAGAAACTTATGAAAAACTGTTTTTT.

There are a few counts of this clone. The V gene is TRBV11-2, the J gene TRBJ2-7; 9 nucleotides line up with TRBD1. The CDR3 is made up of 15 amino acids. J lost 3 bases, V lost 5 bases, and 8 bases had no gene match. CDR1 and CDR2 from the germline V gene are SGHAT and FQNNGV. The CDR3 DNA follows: TGTGCCAGCAGCGACCGGGACAGGGCCGTCTACGAGCAGTACTTC. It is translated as CASSDRDRAVYEQYF. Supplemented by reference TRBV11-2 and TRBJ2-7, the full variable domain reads EAGVAQSPRYKIIEKRQSVAFWCNPISGHATLYWYQQILGQGPKLLIQFQNNGVVDDSQLPKDRFSAERLKGVDSTLKIQPAKLEDSAVYLCASSDRDRAVYEQYFGPGTRLTVT.

The CDR3 nucleotides are TGTGCCAGCAGCTTGGTAGGGGGCGCACGCACAGATACGCAGTATTTT. Protein product: CASSLVGGARTDTQYF. The chain couples TRBV5-6 to TRBJ2-3, with 7 bases aligning to TRBD1. V was pared by 0 bases and J by 1 base, with 5 bases of the junction left unmatched. In germline, CDR1 is SGHDT, CDR2 YYEEEE. The CDR3 covers 16 residues.

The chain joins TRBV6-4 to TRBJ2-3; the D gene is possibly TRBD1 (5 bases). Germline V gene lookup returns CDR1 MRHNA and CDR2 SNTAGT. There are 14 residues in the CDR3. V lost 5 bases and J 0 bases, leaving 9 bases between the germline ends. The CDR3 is CASSQTASTDTQYF. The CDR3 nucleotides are TGTGCCAGCAGTCAGACAGCTAGCACAGATACGCAGTATTTT.

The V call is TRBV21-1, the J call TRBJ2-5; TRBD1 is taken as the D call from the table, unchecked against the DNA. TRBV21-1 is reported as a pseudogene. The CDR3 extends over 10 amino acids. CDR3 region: CASSRQTQYF. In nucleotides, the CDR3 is TGTGCCAGCAGCAGGCAGACCCAGTACTTC.